A selection of T cell receptor beta chains follows, all from one sample in a study of T cells after yellow fever vaccination. TCRdb reprocessed the 5' RACE reads with MiXCR, giving one entry per CDR3 protein. The sample carries 620,000 or so distinct CDR3 sequences, around an eighth recorded once. Specimen: PBMCs, collected on the day of the yellow fever booster vaccination. These receptors were obtained from a man between 25 and 39 years old who received the YFV17D yellow fever vaccine. CDR3s include the opening cysteine and the closing phenylalanine or tryptophan. A D gene is named only where the DNA matches it firmly. The size of a clone is reported for some rows only, either as once, few or many, or as a class for expanded clones.

j_call,clone_size,v_call,d_call,cdr3_nt,cdr3_aa
TRBJ2-5,many,TRBV18,NA,TGCGCCAGCAGCCCCACGTCACAGGAGACCCAGTACTTC,CASSPTSQETQYF
TRBJ1-5,NA,TRBV6-2/TRBV6-3,NA,TGTGCCAGCAAAGATCCCGGGAGAATCAATCAGCCCCAGCATTTT,CASKDPGRINQPQHF
TRBJ2-5,few,TRBV29-1,NA,TGCAGCGTCTCGACAGGCGCAGAGACCCAGTACTTC,CSVSTGAETQYF
TRBJ1-3,few,TRBV12-3/TRBV12-4,NA,TGTGCCAGCAGTACCGACCGAAACACCATATATTTT,CASSTDRNTIYF
TRBJ2-3,many,TRBV7-9,NA,TGTGCCAGCAGCCCTCGGGACTTCCGCACAGATACGCAGTATTTT,CASSPRDFRTDTQYF
TRBJ2-1,NA,TRBV18,NA,TGTGCCAGCTCACCACCCTGGGTCAATGAGCAGTTCTTC,CASSPPWVNEQFF
TRBJ2-2,NA,TRBV30,NA,TGTGCCTGGAGCTCACTAGACAGTTCCACCGGGGAGCTGTTTTTT,CAWSSLDSSTGELFF
TRBJ2-1,NA,TRBV4-3,TRBD1,TGCGCCAGCAGCCGACGGATGGGACAGGGAGGGAATGAGCAGTTCTTC,CASSRRMGQGGNEQFF
TRBJ2-7,few,TRBV18,NA,TGTGCCAGCTCACCGCGACAGATTTACGAGCAGTACTTC,CASSPRQIYEQYF
TRBJ2-7,NA,TRBV29-1,NA,TGCAGCGTATTGGGTGGATTAGAAGCCTACGAGCAGTACTTC,CSVLGGLEAYEQYF
TRBJ1-2,NA,TRBV6-5,NA,TGTGCCAGCACCTCGGTAGGAGATGGCTACACCTTC,CASTSVGDGYTF
TRBJ1-1,few,TRBV6-1,TRBD1,TGTGCCAGCAGTCCCGACAGGGTCCCGACCGAAGCTTTCTTT,CASSPDRVPTEAFF
TRBJ2-7,NA,TRBV4-2,NA,TGTGCCAGCAGCCAAGATGTCAGGGCCTACGAGCAGTACTTC,CASSQDVRAYEQYF
TRBJ2-7,many,TRBV12-3/TRBV12-4,TRBD1,TGTGCCAGCAGTTACCCGGGACAGGGTATCTACGAGCAGTACTTC,CASSYPGQGIYEQYF
TRBJ2-5,NA,TRBV7-2,NA,TGTGCCAGCAGCTTAGGCAGGTCAGGGGCGGCCCAGTACTTC,CASSLGRSGAAQYF
TRBJ2-5,NA,TRBV18,TRBD1,TGTGCCAGCTCACCAAGGACAGGGTTAGAGACCCAGTACTTC,CASSPRTGLETQYF
TRBJ1-3,NA,TRBV25-1,TRBD1,TGTGCCAGCAGCGGCTTCCAGGGGGCGAGGGGAAACACCATATATTTT,CASSGFQGARGNTIYF
TRBJ1-2,NA,TRBV6-1,NA,TGTGCCAGCACCGCCGATAGGGCCAATGGCTACACCTTC,CASTADRANGYTF
TRBJ2-2,NA,TRBV6-1,TRBD2,TGTGCCAGCACTCTTAGCGGGAGCGTCACCGGGGAGCTGTTTTTT,CASTLSGSVTGELFF
TRBJ1-6,few,TRBV27,NA,TGTGCCAGCAGTTCCCCGGACTCCTACCATAATTCACCCCTCCACTTT,CASSSPDSYHNSPLHF
TRBJ1-1,many,TRBV15,NA,TGTGCCACCAGCAGCAACGGGGCTGGCAGCACTGAAGCTTTCTTT,CATSSNGAGSTEAFF
TRBJ1-1,NA,TRBV5-1,TRBD1,TGCGCCAGCAGGCGGGACAGGGGTCTTAGGGTTGAAGCTTTCTTT,CASRRDRGLRVEAFF
TRBJ1-4,NA,TRBV12-3/TRBV12-4,NA,TGTGCCAGCAGTTCATTACAGGGTTTGGGTGAAAAACTGTTTTTT,CASSSLQGLGEKLFF
TRBJ2-5,NA,TRBV7-9,NA,TGTGCCAGCAGTCCCGGCGACTGGACCCAGTACTTC,CASSPGDWTQYF
TRBJ1-1,NA,TRBV12-3/TRBV12-4,NA,TGTGCCAGCAGTCCCCGGTTGGGGGGCACTGAAGCTTTCTTT,CASSPRLGGTEAFF
TRBJ2-5,many,TRBV5-1,NA,TGCGCCAGCAACGGAAACGGGTGGGGAGAGACCCAGTACTTC,CASNGNGWGETQYF
TRBJ1-2,NA,TRBV7-9,NA,TGTGCCAGCAGATCGAGGGGAGGGAACTATGGCTACACCTTC,CASRSRGGNYGYTF
TRBJ2-1,NA,TRBV5-5,NA,TGTGCCAGCAGCCCCGTCCGACAGGAAAGAAATGAGCAGTTCTTC,CASSPVRQERNEQFF
TRBJ2-1,few,TRBV19,NA,TGTGCCAGTAACGGGGGCGCGGTCTACAATGAGCAGTTCTTC,CASNGGAVYNEQFF
TRBJ2-1,NA,TRBV7-9,TRBD2,TGTGCCAGCAGCTTAGCCCCACTAGCGACAAGCGGGGAGCAGTTCTTC,CASSLAPLATSGEQFF
TRBJ2-5,many,TRBV11-1,NA,TGTGCCAGCAGCTCCGAGGCCCAAGAGACCCAGTACTTC,CASSSEAQETQYF
TRBJ2-1,many,TRBV11-2,NA,TGTGCCAGCAGCCCCGGCCTTGGTGAGCAGTTCTTC,CASSPGLGEQFF
TRBJ2-1,NA,TRBV29-1,NA,TGCAGCGTTGTCGGAGGGATCTCCTACAATGAGCAGTTCTTC,CSVVGGISYNEQFF
TRBJ2-7,many,TRBV5-1,NA,TGCGCCAGCAGCTTGGATACAGAGCAGTACTTC,CASSLDTEQYF
TRBJ2-5,many,TRBV7-2,TRBD2,TGTGCCAGCAGCCCCCGTAGCGGGAGTCGAGAGACCCAGTACTTC,CASSPRSGSRETQYF
TRBJ2-2,NA,TRBV12-5,NA,TGTGCTAGTGGTTTGACAGCGTCCGGGGAGCTGTTTTTT,CASGLTASGELFF
TRBJ2-1,few,TRBV9,NA,TGTGCCAGCAGCGTTAGCGGAAACAATGAGCAGTTCTTC,CASSVSGNNEQFF
TRBJ2-7,NA,TRBV5-1,NA,TGCGCCAGCAGGGGGGACTTACTCTACGAGCAGTACTTC,CASRGDLLYEQYF
TRBJ2-2,few,TRBV20-1,TRBD2,TGCAGTGCTAGGACTAGCGGATACACCGGGGAGCTGTTTTTT,CSARTSGYTGELFF
TRBJ2-3,few,TRBV7-2,NA,TGTGCCAGCAGCTTAGTTGCGAGAGGCACAGATACGCAGTATTTT,CASSLVARGTDTQYF
TRBJ2-7,NA,TRBV7-6,TRBD2,TGTGCCAGCAGCTTAGCCGCCCTAGCGGGAGGGGGCGAGCAGTACTTC,CASSLAALAGGGEQYF
TRBJ2-2,many,TRBV12-3/TRBV12-4,NA,TGTGCCAGCAGACCCCCCGCCGGGGAGCTGTTTTTT,CASRPPAGELFF
TRBJ2-3,many,TRBV12-3/TRBV12-4,NA,TGTGCCAGCAGTTTCGGCAGAACAGATACGCAGTATTTT,CASSFGRTDTQYF
TRBJ2-6,NA,TRBV5-1,NA,TGCGCCAGCAGACACGGACATGCCGGGGCCAACGTCCTGACTTTC,CASRHGHAGANVLTF
TRBJ2-1,NA,TRBV20-1,TRBD2,TGCAGTGCTAGACCCGCGACTAGCAACCTTTACAATGAGCAGTTCTTC,CSARPATSNLYNEQFF
TRBJ2-3,few,TRBV28,NA,TGTGCCAGCAACCCACAGGGGCTAGCGGACACAGATACGCAGTATTTT,CASNPQGLADTDTQYF
TRBJ2-7,few,TRBV29-1,NA,TGCAGCGTTGAAGAAGGAGAGCCCTACGAGCAGTACTTC,CSVEEGEPYEQYF
TRBJ1-4,NA,TRBV14,NA,TGTGCCAGCAGCCCCCCCTCCACAACTAATGAAAAACTGTTTTTT,CASSPPSTTNEKLFF
TRBJ1-2,NA,TRBV20-1,NA,TGCAGTGCCCCCTCAGTCTATGGCTACACCTTC,CSAPSVYGYTF